This is a list of T cell receptor beta chains from one sample in a study of beta chain features in type 1 diabetes. The table came from immunoSEQ multiplex PCR; TCRdb's copy has only in-frame clones and leaves some out. Among hundreds of thousands of clones listed, around an eighth were seen once. Material for sequencing was naive CD4+ T cells from blood. These receptors were collected from a man aged 18-30 years with type 1 diabetes. The CDR3 runs from the conserved cysteine through the conserved F or W. The order of the fields is V gene, D gene, clone size, J gene, CDR3 DNA, CDR3 protein. D genes are given only for firm matches. Part of the rows lack a size; the others show once, few, many or a class for expanded clones.

TRBV5-1	-	few	TRBJ2-6	TGCGCCAGCAGCTTTGGCCCTGCGGGTAACTCTGGGGCCAACGTCCTGACTTTC	CASSFGPAGNSGANVLTF
TRBV23-1	TRBD1	-	TRBJ2-2	TGCGCCAGCTGTAAGAACAGGGGGACAGCCGGGGAGCTGTTTTTT	CASCKNRGTAGELFF
TRBV6-5	-	-	TRBJ2-3	TGTGCCAGCAGTTACTCTGCCAGCACAGATACGCAGTATTTT	CASSYSASTDTQYF
TRBV30	TRBD1	-	TRBJ1-2	TGTGCCCGAACCCCGGGACAGGGTTCATATGGCTACACCTTC	CARTPGQGSYGYTF
TRBV2	-	-	TRBJ1-5	TGTGCCAGCAGCGCCCCTTATGGAGGGGGCAATCAGCCCCAGCATTTT	CASSAPYGGGNQPQHF
TRBV30	-	few	TRBJ2-5	TGTGCCTGGAGTAGGGAGACCCAGTACTTC	CAWSRETQYF
TRBV29-1	-	-	TRBJ1-2	TGCAGCGTTGAAGCCCAGGGCGTGGGTTATGGCTACACCTTC	CSVEAQGVGYGYTF
TRBV18	TRBD1	few	TRBJ1-1	TGTGCCAGCCGTCAAATACAGGGGCCGAACACTGAAGCTTTCTTT	CASRQIQGPNTEAFF
TRBV7-9	-	few	TRBJ1-2	TGTGCCAGCAGCTTGGCTTTGGGCTACACCTTC	CASSLALGYTF
TRBV4-2	TRBD1	-	TRBJ2-1	TGTGCCAGCAGTTTGACGGGACAGGGGGACAATGAGCAGTTCTTC	CASSLTGQGDNEQFF
TRBV9	TRBD1	-	TRBJ1-2	TGTGCCAGCAGCGTAGGGACAGGGAGCTACACCTTC	CASSVGTGSYTF
TRBV5-1	-	few	TRBJ1-2	TGCGCCAGCAGCTTGGGGACAACCTATGGCTACACCTTC	CASSLGTTYGYTF
TRBV29-1	TRBD1	-	TRBJ2-5	TGCAGCGTGTACGACAGGGGGCGCGGGGAGACCCAGTACTTC	CSVYDRGRGETQYF
TRBV9	-	-	TRBJ2-1	TGTGCCAGCAGCGTAGTTTCTAGGACTGGAGACAATGAGCAGTTCTTC	CASSVVSRTGDNEQFF
TRBV10-3	-	-	TRBJ2-3	TGTGCCATCAGGGGAGGCACAGATACGCAGTATTTT	CAIRGGTDTQYF
TRBV20-1	-	-	TRBJ2-3	TGCAGTGCTGGGGGATCAGATACGCAGTATTTT	CSAGGSDTQYF
TRBV4-3	-	-	TRBJ2-6	TGCGCCAGCAGCCAAGATGATACTGGGGCCAACGTCCTGACTTTC	CASSQDDTGANVLTF
TRBV9	-	few	TRBJ2-3	TGTGCCAGCAGCGTAGCTTCCAGGGTGACAGATACGCAGTATTTT	CASSVASRVTDTQYF
TRBV30	TRBD2	few	TRBJ2-2	TGTGCCTGGTGTTCAGCTAGCGGAGACGGGTGCACCGGGGAGCTGTTTTTT	CAWCSASGDGCTGELFF
TRBV7-9	-	few	TRBJ2-3	TGTGCCAGCAGCCTAGGAGCGGTAGATACGCAGTATTTT	CASSLGAVDTQYF
TRBV5-1	-	few	TRBJ2-3	TGCGCCAGCAGCTCCCGGGACAAGAGCACAGATACGCAGTATTTT	CASSSRDKSTDTQYF
TRBV5-1	-	-	TRBJ2-5	TGCGCCAGCAGTAGGGACGCCGGGACTCAAGAGACCCAGTACTTC	CASSRDAGTQETQYF
TRBV7-2	-	few	TRBJ2-1	TGTGCCAGCAGCTTTGGGGTTGCCTACAATGAGCAGTTCTTC	CASSFGVAYNEQFF
TRBV18	-	few	TRBJ2-2	TGTGCCAGCGGCCTGGACAGCCCGAACACCGGGGAGCTGTTTTTT	CASGLDSPNTGELFF
TRBV21-1	-	-	TRBJ2-1	TGTGCCAGCAGCATGGTCAAGGGAGCCCGGTCCTATGAGCAGTTCTTC	CASSMVKGARSYEQFF
TRBV15	TRBD1	few	TRBJ1-5	TGTGCCACCAGAGCCAGGGGGCATCAGCCCCAGCATTTT	CATRARGHQPQHF
TRBV7-3	-	-	TRBJ2-1	TGTGCCAGCAGTTCTGGGGACCACAATGAGCAGTTCTTC	CASSSGDHNEQFF
TRBV30	-	-	TRBJ1-1	TGTGCCTGGGCGGCCATGGCGAACACTGAAGCTTTCTTT	CAWAAMANTEAFF
TRBV9	-	-	TRBJ2-3	TGTGCCAGCAGCCCCGTGACGGGAAGCACAGATACGCAGTATTTT	CASSPVTGSTDTQYF
TRBV10-3	-	-	TRBJ2-6	TGTGCCACCCGGGGCGGATCTGGGGCCAACGTCCTGACTTTC	CATRGGSGANVLTF
TRBV10-3	TRBD1	-	TRBJ2-1	TGTGCCATCAGTGGAATGGGGACAGGGGAGAATGAGCAGTTCTTC	CAISGMGTGENEQFF
TRBV7-2	TRBD1	-	TRBJ2-2	TGTGCCAGCAGCCAACCTCCATCGGGACAGGGACCCGGGGAGCTGTTTTTT	CASSQPPSGQGPGELFF
TRBV14	-	-	TRBJ1-2	TGTGCCAGCAGAGATCTCCCACACCCAAAAGGCCACACTGGTGGCTACACCTTC	CASRDLPHPKGHTGGYTF
TRBV29-1	TRBD1	few	TRBJ2-7	TGCAGCGCACAAGGACAGGGGACCTACGAGCAGTACTTC	CSAQGQGTYEQYF
TRBV29-1	-	few	TRBJ2-5	TGCAGCGTTGTTGGGTTAGGGAAAGAGACCCAGTACTTC	CSVVGLGKETQYF
TRBV27	TRBD1	-	TRBJ2-3	TGTGCCAGCAGCAGGACAGGGTTCATGAGGAACACAGATACGCAGTATTTT	CASSRTGFMRNTDTQYF
TRBV11-1	-	few	TRBJ2-1	TGTGCCAGCAGCCAGAACAATGAGCAGTTCTTC	CASSQNNEQFF
TRBV30	-	few	TRBJ2-5	TGTGCCTGGAGTGTAACCCTTAGCGCGTCCGGGGAGACCCAGTACTTC	CAWSVTLSASGETQYF
TRBV4-3	-	few	TRBJ1-6	TGCGCCAGCAGCCAAGGGAGCTCTCAGCAGGGAGGATCACCCCTCCACTTT	CASSQGSSQQGGSPLHF